This passage covers 6 T cell receptor beta chains from one sample sequenced in a study of T cell changes during pregnancy in multiple sclerosis. The protocol was immunoSEQ multiplex PCR, while the TCRdb copy is restricted to in-frame clones and leaves out a portion. The top ten hold approximately 2.1% of the sample, which has 70,000 to 95,000 clones, more than 90% seen once. Sequences were derived from peripheral blood, sampled in the second trimester of pregnancy. These receptor sequences come from a female donor in good health, enrolled as a control in a pregnancy study.

This rearrangement joins TRBV14 to TRBJ1-4, with 7 bases lining up with TRBD1. V was pared by 6 bases and J by 5 bases, with 9 bases of the junction left unmatched. The length of the CDR3 is 15 residues. Germline V gives CDR1 SGHDN, CDR2 FVKESK. The CDR3 spells CASSYTRDSNEKLFF. CDR3 nucleotides: TGTGCCAGCAGTTATACCCGGGACAGCAATGAAAAACTGTTTTTT.

V and J are TRBV14 and TRBJ1-2; D unresolved. Trimming cost V 3 bases and J 0 bases, with 11 bases left between them. This CDR3 contains 15 residues. Germline CDR1 and CDR2: SGHDN and FVKESK. The CDR3 DNA reads TGTGCCAGCAGCCATGCAGGAGGAACTAACTATGGCTACACCTTC. Residues: CASSHAGGTNYGYTF.

The J gene is TRBJ2-1, the V gene TRBV7-2; D might be TRBD2 (6 bases). V was clipped by 1 base and J by 14 bases, with 24 bases between them. The CDR3 is 16 amino acids. The V gene's germline CDR1 is SGHTA and CDR2 FQGNSA. The CDR3 DNA sequence: TGTGCCAGCAGCTTAGAGTTTGGCGGGCGGGGAGCGGCGGAGTTCTTC. Protein: CASSLEFGGRGAAEFF.

This chain uses TRBV4-3 with TRBJ1-2; possibly TRBD1 for D (5 bases). Germline-derived CDR1 and CDR2 are LGHNA and YSLEER. Deletions cut 4 bases from V and 8 bases from J, with 23 bases between. This CDR3 is 16 amino acids long. In nucleotides, the CDR3 is TGCGCCAGCAGCCGAGCGCGGGGCGATGGCCGGAACGGCTACACCTTC. Its protein is CASSRARGDGRNGYTF.

This clone has more than one count but fewer than ten. This chain uses TRBV14 with TRBJ1-1; perhaps TRBD1 as D (5 bases). V was clipped by 3 bases and J by 4 bases, with 9 bases between them. The V gene's germline CDR1 is SGHDN and CDR2 FVKESK. The CDR3 covers 13 residues. This CDR3 reads CASSQGRGTEAFF. As DNA, the CDR3 is TGTGCCAGCAGCCAGGGGAGGGGCACTGAAGCTTTCTTT.

The V and J genes are TRBV9 and TRBJ2-5, with D perhaps matching TRBD2 (5 bases). CDR1 and CDR2 from the germline V gene are SGDLS and YYNGEE. The CDR3 covers 15 residues. V was shortened by 0 bases and J by 5 bases, with 14 bases between the two germline ends. The CDR3 loop is CASSVGPTSMETQYF. DNA for the CDR3: TGTGCCAGCAGCGTAGGCCCAACTAGTATGGAGACCCAGTACTTC.